These 5 T cell receptor beta chains came from one sample sequenced in a study of blood T cell repertoires in COVID-19. Libraries were prepared by immunoSEQ multiplex PCR; TCRdb keeps only in-frame clonotypes and omits some of them. The sample gives tens of thousands of clones, about 90% of which show up once; over 2% is in the top ten. The sample taken for sequencing was peripheral blood. These receptors all come from a man in his fifties or sixties with active COVID-19.

In DNA form, the CDR3 reads TGTGCCAGCAGCCAAGCCCCTTGGACTTGGGAGCAGTTCTTC. Translated: CASSQAPWTWEQFF. The chain joins TRBV14 to TRBJ2-1, with D possibly matching TRBD2 (5 bases). This CDR3 region has 14 residues. Germline-derived CDR1 and CDR2 are SGHDN and FVKESK. Trimming took off 1 base at V and 10 bases at J, with 14 bases between the two ends.

V and J are TRBV20-1 and TRBJ1-1; D gene uncertain. Per the germline V gene, CDR1 is DFQATT and CDR2 is SNEGSKA (reference sequence). Trimming took off 3 bases at V and 6 bases at J, with 17 bases between the two ends. The CDR3 is 14 residues long. This chain's CDR3 is CSASRTAAIPEAFF. CDR3 nucleotide sequence: TGCAGTGCTAGTAGAACAGCAGCTATCCCTGAAGCTTTCTTT.

The V call is TRBV14, the J call TRBJ1-2; 10 nucleotides match TRBD1. Germline CDR1 reads SGHDN; CDR2 reads FVKESK. J gave up 7 bases and V 4 bases, and 6 bases lay outside the gene matches. The CDR3 has 14 residues. The CDR3 sequence: CASSLSRTGGGYTF. The CDR3 DNA reads TGTGCCAGCAGCCTGTCCCGGACAGGGGGTGGCTACACCTTC.

The chain combines TRBV6-2 or TRBV6-3 with TRBJ1-5, with TRBD1 matching over 9 bases. The V gene's germline CDR1 is MNHEY and CDR2 SVGEGT. Losses at the gene ends were 5 bases for V and 1 base for J; bases not matched to a gene: 12. The CDR3 has 18 residues. CDR3 DNA: TGTGCCAGCAGTCGTCGGAGTGGACAGGGGCCCAGCAATCAGCCCCAGCATTTT. It is translated as CASSRRSGQGPSNQPQHF.

The genes are TRBV5-6 and TRBJ2-7; 12 nucleotides match TRBD2. Germline V gives CDR1 SGHDT, CDR2 YYEEEE. The length of the CDR3 is 17 residues. The ends lost 5 bases at V and 0 bases at J; junction bases unmatched: 9. CDR3 in amino acids: CASRLLASGRASYEQYF. CDR3 nucleotides: TGTGCCAGCAGGTTGCTTGCTAGCGGGAGGGCCTCCTACGAGCAGTACTTC.